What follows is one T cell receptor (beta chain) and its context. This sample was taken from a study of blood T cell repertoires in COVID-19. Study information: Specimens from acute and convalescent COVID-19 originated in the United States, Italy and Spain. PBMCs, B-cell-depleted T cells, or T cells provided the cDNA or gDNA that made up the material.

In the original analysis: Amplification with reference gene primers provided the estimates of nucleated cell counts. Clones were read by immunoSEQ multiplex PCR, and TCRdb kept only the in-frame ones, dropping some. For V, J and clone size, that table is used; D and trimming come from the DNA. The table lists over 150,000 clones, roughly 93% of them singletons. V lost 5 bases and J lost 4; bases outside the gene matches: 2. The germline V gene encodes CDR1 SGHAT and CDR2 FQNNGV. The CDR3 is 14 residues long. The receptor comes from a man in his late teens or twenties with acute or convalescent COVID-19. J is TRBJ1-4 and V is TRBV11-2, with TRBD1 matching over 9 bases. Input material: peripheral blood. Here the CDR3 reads CASSRTGDNEKLFF. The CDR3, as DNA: TGTGCCAGCAGCCGGACAGGGGATAATGAAAAACTGTTTTTT. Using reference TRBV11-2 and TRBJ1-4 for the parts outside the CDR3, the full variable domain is EAGVAQSPRYKIIEKRQSVAFWCNPISGHATLYWYQQILGQGPKLLIQFQNNGVVDDSQLPKDRFSAERLKGVDSTLKIQPAKLEDSAVYLCASSRTGDNEKLFFGSGTQLSVL.